Listed below are T cell receptor beta chains from one sample, sequenced in a study of T cell responses to AZD1222 COVID-19 vaccine. Here immunoSEQ multiplex PCR was the method, and the copy in TCRdb shows in-frame clones only, minus some. The profile covers 83,000 or so clones, with almost 90% appearing a single time and less than 8.5% taken by the ten largest. Sample: peripheral blood, taken 28 days after the second AZD1222 dose. The receptors come from an adult who received the AZD1222 COVID-19 vaccine. CDR3s include the opening cysteine and the closing phenylalanine or tryptophan. Each record gives: V gene, J gene, clone size, D gene, CDR3 protein, CDR3 DNA. D genes are given only for firm matches. Size tells how often a clone was seen (once, few, many) or the class of an expanded clone, and some rows leave it out.

TRBV6-2/TRBV6-3,TRBJ2-7,.,.,CASSWGFVYEQYF,TGTGCCAGCAGTTGGGGCTTCGTTTACGAGCAGTACTTC
TRBV19,TRBJ2-7,.,.,CASSMDRGRDEQYF,TGTGCCAGTAGTATGGATAGGGGGAGGGACGAGCAGTACTTC
TRBV11-2,TRBJ2-7,.,TRBD1,CASSLGGQLDEQYF,TGTGCCAGCAGCTTAGGGGGACAGTTGGACGAGCAGTACTTC
TRBV19,TRBJ2-1,.,.,CASTSFLAPSYNEQFF,TGTGCCAGTACCTCCTTTCTAGCGCCTTCCTACAATGAGCAGTTCTTC
TRBV5-5,TRBJ2-5,.,TRBD2,CASSPIREGETQYF,TGTGCCAGCAGCCCCATCCGGGAGGGAGAGACCCAGTACTTC
TRBV19,TRBJ1-6,.,.,CASSIGARSSYNSPLHF,TGTGCCAGTAGTATAGGCGCCAGGAGCTCCTATAATTCACCCCTCCACTTT
TRBV10-1,TRBJ1-5,.,.,CASSDSAHQPQHF,TGCGCCAGCAGTGACTCAGCCCATCAGCCCCAGCATTTT
TRBV9,TRBJ1-4,medium-sized,TRBD1,CASSAPTGATEKLFF,TGTGCCAGCAGCGCTCCGACAGGGGCGACTGAAAAACTGTTTTTT
TRBV27,TRBJ2-7,.,.,CASSFPSSYEQYF,TGTGCCAGCAGTTTCCCGAGCTCCTACGAGCAGTACTTC
TRBV9,TRBJ2-3,.,.,CASSVARIGTDTQYF,TGTGCCAGCAGCGTAGCCAGAATCGGCACAGATACGCAGTATTTT
TRBV19,TRBJ2-7,.,TRBD2,CASSITSGSHEQYF,TGTGCCAGTAGTATTACTAGCGGGAGCCACGAGCAGTACTTC
TRBV7-9,TRBJ2-4,.,.,CASSLGQGNIQYF,TGTGCCAGCAGCTTAGGGCAGGGAAACATTCAGTACTTC
TRBV7-2,TRBJ2-3,.,.,CASSLAQGPDTQYF,TGTGCCAGCAGCTTAGCGCAGGGGCCGGATACGCAGTATTTT
TRBV7-9,TRBJ2-3,.,TRBD1,CASSITGVTDTQYF,TGTGCCAGCAGCATAACAGGGGTCACAGATACGCAGTATTTT
TRBV18,TRBJ2-7,.,.,CASSPLDAVSYEQYF,TGTGCCAGCTCACCATTAGATGCGGTCTCCTACGAGCAGTACTTC
TRBV13,TRBJ2-2,.,.,CASSSPTGSGTGELFF,TGTGCCAGCAGCTCCCCTACAGGGAGCGGCACCGGGGAGCTGTTTTTT
TRBV4-1,TRBJ1-1,.,TRBD1,CASSQDAQGIRTEAFF,TGCGCCAGCAGCCAAGACGCACAGGGGATAAGGACTGAAGCTTTCTTT